Listed below are T cell receptor beta chains from one sample, sequenced in a study of multiple sclerosis patients with progressive multifocal leukoencephalopathy. Produced via immunoSEQ multiplex PCR; TCRdb's table is partial and in-frame only. The table lists roughly 34,000 clones, roughly nine tenths of them singletons, with roughly 3.1% in the top ten. Material: PBMCs, obtained from a patient treated with natalizumab. Receptors originate from a human donor with progressive multifocal leukoencephalopathy. Both conserved end residues are part of each CDR3. Fields, in order: clone size, V gene, J gene, D gene, CDR3 protein, CDR3 DNA. D genes are given only for firm matches. Clone size appears in some rows only: once, few, many, or a class for an expanded clone.

NA	TRBV30	TRBJ1-1	NA	CAWTRLTEAFF	TGTGCCTGGACGAGGTTGACTGAAGCTTTCTTT
NA	TRBV20-1	TRBJ2-2	NA	CSAVGWGELFF	TGCAGTGCTGTGGGGTGGGGGGAGCTGTTTTTT
few	TRBV4-1	TRBJ2-1	TRBD2	CASSPSGSSYNEQFF	TGCGCCAGCAGTCCGAGCGGGAGTTCTTACAATGAGCAGTTCTTC
NA	TRBV7-6	TRBJ2-1	NA	CASSPGTVAYNEQFF	TGTGCCAGCAGCCCTGGGACGGTCGCCTACAATGAGCAGTTCTTC
few	TRBV7-9	TRBJ1-1	NA	CASSGWRSGTEAFF	TGTGCCAGCAGCGGCTGGCGGTCGGGCACTGAAGCTTTCTTT
NA	TRBV18	TRBJ2-6	NA	CASSRGMVPLLSGANVLTF	TGTGCCAGCTCCCGCGGGATGGTGCCGCTCCTCTCTGGGGCCAACGTCCTGACTTTC
NA	TRBV5-1	TRBJ1-4	NA	CASSLNVATNEKLFF	TGCGCCAGCAGCCTTAATGTTGCAACTAATGAAAAACTGTTTTTT
once	TRBV11-3	TRBJ2-7	TRBD1	CASSPHRGSYEQYF	TGTGCCAGCAGCCCCCACAGGGGGTCCTACGAGCAGTACTTC
NA	TRBV27	TRBJ1-2	NA	CASSLRESGGYTF	TGTGCCAGCAGTCTCCGGGAGAGTGGTGGCTACACCTTC
NA	TRBV7-9	TRBJ1-1	NA	CASSTSMNTEAFF	TGTGCCAGCAGCACGAGCATGAACACTGAAGCTTTCTTT
NA	TRBV6-6	TRBJ1-2	NA	CASSYIRTEGYTF	TGTGCCAGCAGTTATATCCGGACTGAGGGCTACACCTTC
NA	TRBV28	TRBJ1-2	NA	CASSSDEVDGYTF	TGTGCCAGCAGCTCGGATGAGGTCGATGGCTACACCTTC
few	TRBV6-5	TRBJ1-1	NA	CASWFVGGNTEAFF	TGTGCCTCTTGGTTCGTAGGGGGGAACACTGAAGCTTTCTTT
NA	TRBV29-1	TRBJ2-3	NA	CSVRTVDSTDTQYF	TGCAGCGTCCGGACAGTGGATTCCACAGATACGCAGTATTTT
NA	TRBV28	TRBJ1-5	TRBD1	CASSSGQGNQPQHF	TGTGCCAGCAGCTCGGGACAGGGAAATCAGCCCCAGCATTTT
few	TRBV10-3	TRBJ1-3	TRBD1	CATGTGEANTIYF	TGTGCCACTGGGACAGGGGAAGCCAACACCATATATTTT
NA	TRBV6-5	TRBJ2-3	NA	CASSYATDTQYF	TGTGCCAGCAGTTACGCGACAGATACGCAGTATTTT
NA	TRBV5-4	TRBJ2-7	TRBD2	CASSLTPQRERGYEQYF	TGTGCCAGCAGCCTCACACCCCAGCGGGAGAGAGGCTACGAGCAGTACTTC
few	TRBV9	TRBJ2-5	TRBD2	CASSVSGGSEETQYF	TGTGCCAGCAGCGTCTCGGGGGGTTCGGAGGAGACCCAGTACTTC
NA	TRBV11-2	TRBJ2-7	TRBD2	CASSLGGWGGTYEQYF	TGTGCCAGCAGCTTAGGCGGGTGGGGGGGAACTTACGAGCAGTACTTC
NA	TRBV5-1	TRBJ2-7	TRBD2	CASSWGASGVSYEQYF	TGCGCCAGCAGCTGGGGGGCTAGCGGGGTCTCCTACGAGCAGTACTTC
NA	TRBV6-5	TRBJ2-5	TRBD1	CASTPSRQGETQYF	TGTGCCAGCACCCCAAGCAGACAGGGGGAGACCCAGTACTTC
NA	TRBV9	TRBJ2-1	TRBD2	CARSVGGGAGGVHEQFF	TGTGCCCGCAGCGTAGGCGGAGGGGCGGGAGGGGTCCATGAGCAGTTCTTC
NA	TRBV28	TRBJ1-6	NA	CAATDSGTAGLPLHF	TGTGCCGCCACAGATTCCGGGACGGCAGGATTACCCCTCCACTTT
NA	TRBV10-3	TRBJ2-7	NA	CAISESGKYEQYF	TGTGCCATCAGTGAGTCCGGGAAATACGAGCAGTACTTC
NA	TRBV30	TRBJ2-7	TRBD2	CAWALNGRVYEQYF	TGTGCCTGGGCCCTTAACGGGAGGGTCTACGAGCAGTACTTC